The clone carrying this T cell receptor (beta chain) was counted at least ten times. The antigen remains undetermined. This entry is derived from a study of T-cell reconstitution after alpha-beta-depleted transplantation in children. Study conclusions and caveats: Roughly two months post-transplant, alpha-beta T cells reportedly originated from several hundred graft clones that had expanded.

This CDR3 spans 16 amino acids. With 5 bases clipped from V and 4 bases from J, the junction kept 10 bases outside the gene matches. Unique molecular identifiers tagged the TCRbeta library. TCRdb redid the calling of the PCR reads with MiXCR, one entry per CDR3 protein. This sample has about 440,000 distinct CDR3 sequences, with around two fifths found just once. This rearrangement joins TRBV12-3 or TRBV12-4 to TRBJ2-1; TRBD2 aligns across 8 bases. Here the sequenced sample was PBMCs, taken before TCRalphabeta/CD19-depleted stem cell transplant. The sequence came from a girl aged 2-10 years with aplastic anemia, due to receive a stem cell transplant. CDR3 coding DNA: TGTGCCAGCAGTGCCCGTGGTAGCGGGACGTACAATGAGCAGTTCTTC. This codes for CASSARGSGTYNEQFF.